This T cell receptor (beta chain) comes out of a study of CXCR3-negative and CXCR3-positive naive CD8 T cells. Overall study findings and caveats: When CXCR3-positive naive cells were set against CXCR3-negative naive cells, the former had more hydrophobic TRB CDR3s.

UMI-labeled 5' RACE TRB cDNA libraries were prepared from the cells. TCRdb reanalyzed the 5' RACE reads and collapses them to one entry per CDR3 protein, without DNA. Its table lists 100,000 or so distinct CDR3 sequences. A remark on this clonotype: Antigen unknown.

Germline CDR1 and CDR2: MNHEY and SMNVEV (reference sequence). The CDR3 extends over 14 amino acids. Material for sequencing was naive CXCR3+ CD8+ T cells from blood. Subset given: CD45RO-CCR7+CD27+CD95- naive CD8+ T cells expressing CXCR3 (TNR3+). This receptor was identified in a human donor in good health. Some clones in this sample may be carry-over from other donors' samples. This chain uses TRBV27 with TRBJ2-7; without DNA, the TCRdb call of TRBD2 cannot be checked. The chain's CDR3 is CASSSGLAGRSQYF.